This section outlines one T cell receptor beta chain sequence together with its context. Its antigen is unknown. This CDR3 spans 18 amino acids. V was clipped by 3 bases and J by 5 bases; unmatched bases: 16. Germline assignment: CDR1 SGDLS and CDR2 YYNGEE. These data are taken from a study of T cells in Graves' hyperthyroidism and ophthalmopathy. On the study more broadly: Peripheral blood specimens were obtained at initial diagnosis, prior to any treatment. Whole-study results and caveats: Blood held most thyroid clonotypes expanded above 0.001 frequency.

Amplification of TCR beta CDR3 regions used RNA as the template. The HTBI primer set served for first-round RT-PCR of the TCR CDR3. TCRdb re-called the multiplex PCR reads through MiXCR, storing one row per CDR3 protein. Here the sample spans about 400,000 distinct CDR3 sequences, 15% being singletons. The sequence came from a woman in her 30s with Graves' hyperthyroidism. The gene calls are TRBV9 and TRBJ2-2; 7 nucleotides line up with TRBD1. The specimen sequenced was blood. The CDR3 nucleotides read TGTGCCAGCAGCGCCCTCACCGCAACGACAGGGAGAACCGGGGAGCTGTTTTTT. Its translation: CASSALTATTGRTGELFF.